The rows below give T cell receptor beta chains drawn from one sample of a study of blood T cell repertoires in COVID-19. Measured with immunoSEQ multiplex PCR; TCRdb has only the in-frame clones, and not every one. The sample records about 140,000 clones, under 90% being singletons. The sequencing sample was made of peripheral blood. Source of these receptors: a woman older than 75 in a cohort sampled during active or convalescent COVID-19. Both conserved end residues are part of each CDR3. Each record gives: CDR3 length, clone size, D gene, V gene, J gene, CDR3 protein, CDR3 DNA. D genes are given only for firm matches. Clone size is given for some rows only: seen once, a few or many times, or a class if the clone is expanded.

14,.,.,TRBV11-2,TRBJ1-4,CASSPAPFRGKLFF,TGTGCCAGCAGCCCAGCCCCATTTCGGGGAAAACTGTTTTTT
14,few,TRBD1,TRBV3-1/TRBV3-2,TRBJ1-4,CASSLTGFGEKLFF,TGTGCCAGCAGCCTGACAGGGTTCGGCGAAAAACTGTTTTTT
13,.,.,TRBV30,TRBJ1-2,CAWTDSLNYGYTF,TGTGCCTGGACGGACAGCCTAAACTATGGCTACACCTTC
13,once,TRBD2,TRBV2,TRBJ2-7,CATSGLVGHEQYF,TGTGCCACCTCCGGACTAGTAGGTCACGAGCAGTACTTC
17,few,TRBD2,TRBV30,TRBJ2-5,CAWTPGLAGGPRETQYF,TGTGCCTGGACTCCGGGGTTAGCGGGGGGGCCCCGGGAGACCCAGTACTTC
16,.,.,TRBV18,TRBJ1-6,CASSPGFARGNSPLHF,TGTGCCAGCTCACCCGGTTTCGCCAGAGGAAATTCACCCCTCCACTTT
13,.,.,TRBV30,TRBJ1-3,CAWTAPGGNTIYF,TGTGCCTGGACTGCCCCCGGGGGAAACACCATATATTTT
16,.,.,TRBV19,TRBJ2-1,CASSSPRTASYNEQFF,TGTGCCAGTAGTAGCCCGCGGACAGCATCCTACAATGAGCAGTTCTTC
16,.,.,TRBV2,TRBJ2-2,CASSEALLARTGELFF,TGTGCCAGCAGTGAAGCGCTACTAGCCAGAACCGGGGAGCTGTTTTTT
15,.,TRBD1,TRBV7-9,TRBJ2-7,CASSEGQGASYEQYF,TGTGCCAGCAGCGAGGGACAGGGTGCTAGCTACGAGCAGTACTTC
12,.,.,TRBV6-6,TRBJ1-3,CASSTGVDTIYF,TGTGCCAGCAGTACCGGGGTGGACACCATATATTTT
12,.,.,TRBV12-3/TRBV12-4,TRBJ2-7,CASSPKPWEQYF,TGTGCCAGCAGTCCTAAACCGTGGGAGCAGTACTTC
14,.,TRBD1,TRBV18,TRBJ2-2,CASSPVTGGRELFF,TGTGCCAGCTCACCGGTAACAGGGGGCCGGGAGCTGTTTTTT
16,.,.,TRBV7-8,TRBJ1-6,CASSKMTGQYNSPLHF,TGTGCCAGCAGCAAAATGACCGGACAGTATAATTCACCCCTCCACTTT
16,.,TRBD1,TRBV7-3,TRBJ1-3,CASSFNTGGLGNTIYF,TGTGCCAGCAGCTTTAACACAGGGGGCCTAGGAAACACCATATATTTT
14,.,.,TRBV30,TRBJ1-5,CAWSVQSAREAQHF,TGTGCCTGGAGTGTACAGTCAGCGCGGGAAGCCCAGCATTTT
16,.,.,TRBV5-4,TRBJ2-3,CASSLAAASATDTQYF,TGTGCCAGCAGCTTGGCCGCGGCTAGCGCCACAGATACGCAGTATTTT
15,.,TRBD2,TRBV5-5,TRBJ2-5,CASSPGGVVEETQYF,TGTGCCAGCAGCCCCGGGGGGGTGGTGGAAGAGACCCAGTACTTC
15,.,.,TRBV29-1,TRBJ1-1,CSVEKFGGRGSEAFF,TGCAGCGTTGAAAAATTTGGGGGGAGGGGGTCTGAAGCTTTCTTT
13,.,TRBD1,TRBV2,TRBJ1-1,CASRLDRATEAFF,TGTGCCAGCAGGCTAGACAGGGCGACTGAAGCTTTCTTT
14,.,.,TRBV27,TRBJ1-2,CASSARDSPRGYTF,TGTGCCAGCAGTGCACGGGACTCTCCGCGGGGCTACACCTTC
16,.,TRBD2,TRBV7-3,TRBJ2-1,CASSLEGLAGSPEQFF,TGTGCCAGCAGCTTAGAGGGACTAGCGGGGTCCCCTGAGCAGTTCTTC
14,.,TRBD1,TRBV11-2,TRBJ2-3,CASSPTGGKDTQYF,TGTGCCAGCAGCCCTACAGGGGGGAAAGATACGCAGTATTTT
17,few,TRBD1,TRBV4-1,TRBJ1-1,CASSQDLGQEINTEAFF,TGCGCCAGCAGCCAAGACCTCGGACAGGAAATAAACACTGAAGCTTTCTTT
16,.,.,TRBV18,TRBJ2-6,CASSLSPGAGANVLTF,TGTGCCAGCTCACTTTCTCCAGGGGCTGGGGCCAACGTCCTGACTTTC
15,.,TRBD2,TRBV7-2,TRBJ2-2,CASSLWTSGTGELFF,TGTGCCAGCAGCCTTTGGACTAGTGGGACCGGGGAGCTGTTTTTT
18,.,TRBD1,TRBV5-4,TRBJ1-2,CASSPRDRVPVGFYGYTF,TGTGCCAGCAGCCCCCGGGACAGGGTCCCGGTTGGATTCTATGGCTACACCTTC
16,few,TRBD1,TRBV19,TRBJ1-6,CASSIETGGSIPPLHF,TGTGCCAGTAGTATAGAAACAGGGGGCTCAATTCCACCCCTCCACTTT
15,once,.,TRBV7-6,TRBJ1-6,CASSADTPYNSPLHF,TGTGCCAGCAGCGCCGACACCCCCTATAATTCACCCCTCCACTTT
14,.,TRBD1,TRBV7-9,TRBJ2-3,CASRSTGGTDTQYF,TGTGCCAGCAGATCGACAGGGGGGACGGATACGCAGTATTTT
15,.,TRBD1,TRBV5-6,TRBJ2-3,CASSWRGQGTDTQYF,TGTGCCAGCAGCTGGAGGGGACAGGGCACAGATACGCAGTATTTT
16,few,.,TRBV10-3,TRBJ1-6,CAISEADSSYNSPLHF,TGTGCCATCAGTGAGGCAGACAGCTCCTATAATTCACCCCTCCACTTT
14,few,.,TRBV2,TRBJ1-1,CASSLGLENTEAFF,TGTGCCAGCAGCCTCGGACTCGAGAACACTGAAGCTTTCTTT